The following is a T cell receptor beta chain sequence with its context. The data were produced by immunoSEQ multiplex PCR, yet TCRdb's version contains in-frame clones alone and is incomplete. The sample carries some 62,000 clones, about nine tenths recorded once. Per the germline V gene, CDR1 is MNHEY and CDR2 is SMNVEV (reference sequence). Trimming removed 8 bases from V and 4 bases from J; junction bases left unmatched: 8. The CDR3 sequence is 15 residues long. This specimen comes from a study of T cell changes during pregnancy in multiple sclerosis. Material: peripheral blood, obtained in the second trimester of pregnancy. The chain combines TRBV27 with TRBJ2-1; TRBD2 matches 10 bases. The receptor was isolated from a female donor in good health, enrolled as a control in a pregnancy study. CDR3 protein: CASRIGTSAYNEQFF. CDR3 DNA: TGTGCCAGCCGAATAGGGACTAGCGCGTACAATGAGCAGTTCTTC.